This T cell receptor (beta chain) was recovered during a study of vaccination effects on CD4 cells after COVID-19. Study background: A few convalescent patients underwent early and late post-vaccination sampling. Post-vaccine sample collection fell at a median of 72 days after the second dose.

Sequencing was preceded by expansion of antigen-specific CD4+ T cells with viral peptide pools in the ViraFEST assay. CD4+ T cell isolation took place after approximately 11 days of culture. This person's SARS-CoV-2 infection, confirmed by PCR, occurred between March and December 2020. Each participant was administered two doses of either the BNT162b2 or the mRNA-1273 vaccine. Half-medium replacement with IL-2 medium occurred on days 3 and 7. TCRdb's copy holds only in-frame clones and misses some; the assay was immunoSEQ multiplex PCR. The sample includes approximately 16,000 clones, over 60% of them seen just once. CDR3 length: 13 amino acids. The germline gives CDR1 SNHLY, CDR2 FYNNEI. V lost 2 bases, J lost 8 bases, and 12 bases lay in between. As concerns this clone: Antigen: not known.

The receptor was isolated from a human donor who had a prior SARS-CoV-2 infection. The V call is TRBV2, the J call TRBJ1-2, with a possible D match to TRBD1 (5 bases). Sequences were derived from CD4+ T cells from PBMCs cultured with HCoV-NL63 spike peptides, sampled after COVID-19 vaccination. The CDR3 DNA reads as TGTGCCAGCAGTGAATACCCAGGGAGCGGCTACACCTTC. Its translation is CASSEYPGSGYTF.